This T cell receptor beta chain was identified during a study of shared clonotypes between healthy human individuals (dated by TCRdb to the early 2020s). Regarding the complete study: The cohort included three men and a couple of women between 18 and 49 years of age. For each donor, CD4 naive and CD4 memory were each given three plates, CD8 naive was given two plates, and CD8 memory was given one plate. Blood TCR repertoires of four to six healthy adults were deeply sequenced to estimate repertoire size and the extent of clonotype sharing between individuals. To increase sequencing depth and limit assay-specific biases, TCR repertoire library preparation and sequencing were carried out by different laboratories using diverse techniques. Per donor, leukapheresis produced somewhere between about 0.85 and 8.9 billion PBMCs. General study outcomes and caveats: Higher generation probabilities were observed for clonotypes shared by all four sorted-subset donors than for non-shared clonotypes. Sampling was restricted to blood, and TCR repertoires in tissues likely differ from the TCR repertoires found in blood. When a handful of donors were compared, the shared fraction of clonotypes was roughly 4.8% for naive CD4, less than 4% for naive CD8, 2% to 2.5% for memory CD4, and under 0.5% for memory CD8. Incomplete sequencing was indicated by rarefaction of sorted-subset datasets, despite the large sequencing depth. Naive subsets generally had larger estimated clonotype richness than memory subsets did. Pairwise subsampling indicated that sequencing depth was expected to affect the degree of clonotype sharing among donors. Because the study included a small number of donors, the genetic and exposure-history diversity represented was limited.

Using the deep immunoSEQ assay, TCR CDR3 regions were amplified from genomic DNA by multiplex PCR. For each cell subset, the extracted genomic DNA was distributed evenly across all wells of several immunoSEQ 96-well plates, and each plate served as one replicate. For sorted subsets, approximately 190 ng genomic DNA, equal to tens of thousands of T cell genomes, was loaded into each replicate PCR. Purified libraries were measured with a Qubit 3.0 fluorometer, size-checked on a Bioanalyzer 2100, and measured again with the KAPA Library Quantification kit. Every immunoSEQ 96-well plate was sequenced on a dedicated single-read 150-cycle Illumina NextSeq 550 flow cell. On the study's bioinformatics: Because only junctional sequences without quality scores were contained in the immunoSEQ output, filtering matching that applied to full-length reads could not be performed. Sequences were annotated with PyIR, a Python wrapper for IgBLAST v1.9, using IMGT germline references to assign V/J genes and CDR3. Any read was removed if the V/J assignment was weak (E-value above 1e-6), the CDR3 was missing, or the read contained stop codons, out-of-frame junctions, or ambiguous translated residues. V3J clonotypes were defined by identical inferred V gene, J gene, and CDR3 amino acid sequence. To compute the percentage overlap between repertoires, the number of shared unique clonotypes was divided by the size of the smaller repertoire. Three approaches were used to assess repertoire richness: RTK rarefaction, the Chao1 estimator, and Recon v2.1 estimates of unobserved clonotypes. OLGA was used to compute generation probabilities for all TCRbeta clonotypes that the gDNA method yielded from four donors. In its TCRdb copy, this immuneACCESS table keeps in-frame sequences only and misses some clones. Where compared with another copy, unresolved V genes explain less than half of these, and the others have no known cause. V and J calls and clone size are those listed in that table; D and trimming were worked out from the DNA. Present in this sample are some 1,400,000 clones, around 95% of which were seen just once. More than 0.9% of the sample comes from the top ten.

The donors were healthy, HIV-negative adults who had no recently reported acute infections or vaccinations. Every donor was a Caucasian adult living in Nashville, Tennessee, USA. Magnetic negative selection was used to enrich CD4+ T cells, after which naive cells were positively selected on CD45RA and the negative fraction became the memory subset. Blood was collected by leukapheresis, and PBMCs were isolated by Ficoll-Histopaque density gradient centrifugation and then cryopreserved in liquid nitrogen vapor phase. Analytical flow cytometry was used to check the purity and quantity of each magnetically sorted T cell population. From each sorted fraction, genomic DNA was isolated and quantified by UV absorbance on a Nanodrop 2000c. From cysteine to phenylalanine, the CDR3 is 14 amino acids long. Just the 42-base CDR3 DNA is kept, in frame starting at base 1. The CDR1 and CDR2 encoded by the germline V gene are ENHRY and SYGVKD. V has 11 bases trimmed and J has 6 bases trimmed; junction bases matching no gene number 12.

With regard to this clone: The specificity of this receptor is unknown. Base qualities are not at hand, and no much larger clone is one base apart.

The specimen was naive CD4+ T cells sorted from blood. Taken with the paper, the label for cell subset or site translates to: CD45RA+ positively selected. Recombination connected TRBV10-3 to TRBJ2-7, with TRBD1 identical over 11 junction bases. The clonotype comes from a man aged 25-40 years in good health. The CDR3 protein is CAAQRGDRGTEQYF. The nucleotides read TGTGCCGCACAGAGGGGGGACAGGGGGACCGAGCAGTACTTC.